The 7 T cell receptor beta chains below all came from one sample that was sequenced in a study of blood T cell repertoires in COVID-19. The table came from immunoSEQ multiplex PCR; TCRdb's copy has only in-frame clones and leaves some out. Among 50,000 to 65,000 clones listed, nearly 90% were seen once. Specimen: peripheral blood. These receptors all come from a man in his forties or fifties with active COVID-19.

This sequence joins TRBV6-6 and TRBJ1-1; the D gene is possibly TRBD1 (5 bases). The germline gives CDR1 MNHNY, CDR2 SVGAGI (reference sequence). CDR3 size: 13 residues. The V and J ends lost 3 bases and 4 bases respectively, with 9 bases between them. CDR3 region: CASSYQGGTEAFF. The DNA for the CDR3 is TGTGCCAGCAGTTATCAGGGTGGCACTGAAGCTTTCTTT.

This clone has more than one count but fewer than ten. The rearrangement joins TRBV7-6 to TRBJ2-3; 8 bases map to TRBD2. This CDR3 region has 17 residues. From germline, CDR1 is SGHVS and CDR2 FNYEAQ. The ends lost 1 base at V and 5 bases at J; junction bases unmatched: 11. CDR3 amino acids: CASSLGGLDWLGDTQYF. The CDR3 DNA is TGTGCCAGCAGCTTAGGGGGACTAGATTGGTTAGGAGATACGCAGTATTTT.

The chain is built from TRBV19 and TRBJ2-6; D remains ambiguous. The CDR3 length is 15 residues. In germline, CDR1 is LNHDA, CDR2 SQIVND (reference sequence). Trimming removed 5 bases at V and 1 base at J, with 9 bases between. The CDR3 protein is CASSGQPSGANVLTF. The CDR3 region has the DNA TGTGCCAGTAGTGGGCAGCCATCTGGGGCCAACGTCCTGACTTTC. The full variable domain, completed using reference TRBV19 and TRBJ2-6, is DGGITQSPKYLFRKEGQNVTLSCEQNLNHDAMYWYRQDPGQGLRLIYYSQIVNDFQKGDIAEGYSVSREKKESFPLTVTSAQKNPTAFYLCASSGQPSGANVLTFGAGSRLTVL.

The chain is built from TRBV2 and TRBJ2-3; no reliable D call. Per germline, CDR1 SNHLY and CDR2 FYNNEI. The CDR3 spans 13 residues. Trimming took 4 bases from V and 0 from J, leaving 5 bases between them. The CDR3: CASSVISTDTQYF. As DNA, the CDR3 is TGTGCCAGCAGTGTTATAAGCACAGATACGCAGTATTTT.

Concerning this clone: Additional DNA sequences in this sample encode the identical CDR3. CDR3 sequence (DNA): TGCAGTGCTAGGTCTGGCCACGAGCAGTACTTC. Translation: CSARSGHEQYF. The chain has TRBV20-1 and TRBJ2-7, with D unclear. The V end was cut by 3 bases, the J end by 5 bases, with 8 bases between. The CDR3 sequence is 11 residues long. Looked up from germline, CDR1 is DFQATT and CDR2 is SNEGSKA (reference sequence).

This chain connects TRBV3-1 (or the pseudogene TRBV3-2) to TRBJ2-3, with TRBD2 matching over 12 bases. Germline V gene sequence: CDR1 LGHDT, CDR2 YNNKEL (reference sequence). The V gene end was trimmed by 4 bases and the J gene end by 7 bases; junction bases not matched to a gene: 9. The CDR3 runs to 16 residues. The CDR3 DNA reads TGTGCCAGCAGCCGTCCTAGCGGGGGGGCCGATCATACGCAGTATTTT. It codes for CASSRPSGGADHTQYF.

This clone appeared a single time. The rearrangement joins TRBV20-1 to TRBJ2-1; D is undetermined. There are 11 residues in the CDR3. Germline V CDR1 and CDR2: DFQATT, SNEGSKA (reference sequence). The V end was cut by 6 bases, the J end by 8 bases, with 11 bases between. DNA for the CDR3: TGCAGTGCCCCGGTCGAATATGAGCAGTTCTTC. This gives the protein CSAPVEYEQFF.